This T cell receptor (beta chain) was sequenced during a study of blood T cell repertoires in COVID-19. Study summary: Whether acute or convalescent, the COVID-19 samples came from the United States, Italy and Spain. The analysed material was cDNA or gDNA that came from T cells, B-cell-depleted T cells, or PBMCs.

Germline loops: CDR1 LNHDA, CDR2 SQIVND (reference sequence). V was shortened by 6 bases and J by 2 bases, with 11 bases between the two germline ends. CDR3 size: 14 residues. In the original analysis: Reference gene primer amplification gave nucleated cell count estimates. The data were produced by immunoSEQ multiplex PCR, yet TCRdb's version contains in-frame clones alone and is incomplete. That table supplies the V and J calls and clone size; D and trimming were determined from the DNA. This sample has just over 95,000 clones, with about 81% found just once. The chain carries TRBV19 and TRBJ1-5; the D gene is possibly TRBD1 (6 bases). The sample comprised peripheral blood. This clonotype originated in a man older than 75 with acute or convalescent COVID-19. For the CDR3, the DNA is TGTGCCAGTAGCGGACAGTTCCGCAATCAGCCCCAGCATTTT. It translates to CASSGQFRNQPQHF. Full variable domain (missing parts from reference TRBV19 and TRBJ1-5): DGGITQSPKYLFRKEGQNVTLSCEQNLNHDAMYWYRQDPGQGLRLIYYSQIVNDFQKGDIAEGYSVSREKKESFPLTVTSAQKNPTAFYLCASSGQFRNQPQHFGDGTRLSIL.